This T cell receptor beta chain is from a study of human T cells and chemical hapten exposure. On the study more broadly: Weekly scalp doses of diphenylcyclopropenone were given to patients during the roughly 26-week study. Patients, predominantly female, presented with alopecia areata, totalis or universalis. Study-level findings and limits: Donors' alopecia may make their immune response differ from healthy people's.

TCRdb reprocessed the RACE reads with MiXCR, giving one entry per CDR3 protein. The repertoire holds 110,000 or so distinct CDR3 sequences, about a tenth seen once, with 3.1% in the top ten. Time point meaning: patch test 2, 6 weeks after DPC sensitization. Treatment here: therapeutic diphenylcyclopropenone sensitization with weekly scalp DPC. The donor pool consisted of alopecia patients aged 18 to 70 years, considered suitable for DPC. Per the germline V gene, CDR1 is SQVTM and CDR2 is ANQGSEA. The trim removed 5 bases at V and 1 base at J, leaving 6 bases unmatched. The CDR3 runs 14 residues. This clonotype has just a few counts. Antigen unknown.

The material was whole blood, obtained in connection with sensitization to the hapten diphenylcyclopropenone (DPC). This chain connects TRBV29-1 to TRBJ2-3; 7 bases are shared with TRBD2. This sequence originates from a woman aged 40 to 55 with alopecia areata. Some clones in this sample may be carry-over from other donors' samples. CDR3 sequence reads: CSVLRAGGTDTQYF. The CDR3 nucleotides are TGCAGCGTTCTTAGGGCGGGGGGCACAGATACGCAGTATTTT.